The 14 T cell receptor beta chains below come from one sample, sequenced in a study of cytomegalovirus exposure and HLA in healthy donors. PCR involved 60 Vbeta and 13 Jbeta primers. Measured with immunoSEQ multiplex PCR; TCRdb has only the in-frame clones, and not every one. The table lists about 190,000 clones, roughly 80% of them singletons. Sample: PBMCs. The receptors were gathered from a woman aged 45-65 years in good health and CMV-seropositive.

This clone was counted between two and nine times. This rearrangement joins TRBV6-5 to TRBJ1-2; unclear D gene. CDR1 MNHEY and CDR2 SVGAGI come from the germline V gene. Trimming took 2 bases from V and 5 from J, leaving 9 bases between them. This CDR3 contains 13 residues. CDR3 sequence: CASSYEGRYGYTF. Here the CDR3 DNA reads TGTGCCAGCAGTTACGAAGGGAGGTATGGCTACACCTTC.

The chain recombines TRBV11-3 with TRBJ2-1, with D possibly matching TRBD2 (6 bases). The CDR3 contains 17 residues. V lost 1 base and J 0 bases, leaving 13 bases between the germline ends. From germline, CDR1 is SGHNT and CDR2 YENEEA. CDR3 residues: CASSLAGDPFSYNEQFF. In DNA form, the CDR3 reads TGTGCCAGCAGCTTAGCGGGGGACCCCTTCTCCTACAATGAGCAGTTCTTC.

The chain uses TRBV7-8 and TRBJ2-5; the D is unclear. Germline V gene lookup returns CDR1 SGHVS and CDR2 FQNEAQ. The length of the CDR3 is 14 residues. V lost 1 base and J 5 bases, leaving 11 bases between the germline ends. Written as DNA, the CDR3 is TGTGCCAGCAGCTTAGTGTACCTCGAGGAGACCCAGTACTTC. This translates into CASSLVYLEETQYF.

This clone was detected only once. The chain joins TRBV5-5 to TRBJ1-2; tentatively, D is TRBD1 (5 bases). The V gene's germline CDR1 is SGHKS and CDR2 YYEKEE (reference sequence). The V and J ends lost 4 bases and 8 bases respectively, with 18 bases between them. The CDR3 consists of 14 residues. CDR3 loop: CASSPEYRSGGYTF. In DNA, the CDR3 is TGTGCCAGCAGCCCCGAGTACAGGAGTGGCGGCTACACCTTC.

The chain carries TRBV19 and TRBJ2-1; 8 nucleotides line up with TRBD1. The CDR3 sequence is 15 residues long. Germline trimming cut 6 bases from V and 0 bases from J; bases unmatched to any gene: 4. Germline V gene data show CDR1 as LNHDA and CDR2 as SQIVND (reference sequence). CDR3 sequence: CASSPRGPSYNEQFF. DNA for the CDR3: TGTGCCAGTAGCCCCAGGGGGCCCTCCTACAATGAGCAGTTCTTC.

The rearrangement joins TRBV6-5 to TRBJ2-2, with D perhaps matching TRBD2 (6 bases). Deletions cut 3 bases from V and 4 bases from J, with 15 bases between. Germline V lookup: CDR1 MNHEY, CDR2 SVGAGI. This CDR3 contains 16 residues. The CDR3 DNA reads as TGTGCCAGCAGTTATGCGCTCGGGACTTCCACCGGGGAGCTGTTTTTT. As protein: CASSYALGTSTGELFF.

The chain has TRBV6-5 and TRBJ1-1; perhaps TRBD1 as D (6 bases). The CDR3 extends over 14 amino acids. Germline lookup yields CDR1 MNHEY and CDR2 SVGAGI. Deletions cut 2 bases from V and 4 bases from J, with 11 bases between. CDR3: CASSYGGGITEAFF. As DNA, the CDR3 is TGTGCCAGCAGTTACGGGGGGGGCATCACTGAAGCTTTCTTT.

As concerns this clone: The junction does not match germline at one end; this may be a read error. V is TRBV4-2 and J is TRBJ1-1, with 7 bases that match TRBD1. Looked up from germline, CDR1 is LGHNA and CDR2 is YNFKEQ. The CDR3 is 12 amino acids. The CDR3 nucleotides are TGTGCCAGCAGCCAGGGGACAGCTGAAACTTTCTTT. This gives the protein CASSQGTAETFF.

V is TRBV28 and J is TRBJ2-1; a weak D match, TRBD1 (7 bases). Germline CDR1 and CDR2: MDHEN and SYDVKM. V was clipped by 3 bases and J by 1 base, with 16 bases between them. This CDR3 region has 17 residues. The chain's CDR3 is CASSFARQGGSYNEQFF. CDR3 DNA: TGTGCCAGCAGTTTCGCCAGGCAGGGGGGTTCCTACAATGAGCAGTTCTTC.

This clone has a handful of counts. The chain couples TRBV19 to TRBJ2-7; tentatively, D is TRBD2 (6 bases). This CDR3 contains 14 residues. The V gene lost 4 bases and the J gene lost 0 bases, with 10 bases spanning the gap. Germline V gene sequence: CDR1 LNHDA, CDR2 SQIVND (reference sequence). In nucleotides, the CDR3 is TGTGCCAGTAGTAGGGCGGGAAGCTCCTACGAGCAGTACTTC. Residues: CASSRAGSSYEQYF.

This chain joins TRBV7-9 and TRBJ2-5, with TRBD2 matching 11 bases. Trimming removed 0 bases from V and 4 bases from J; junction bases left unmatched: 10. CDR3 size: 18 residues. Germline loops: CDR1 SEHNR, CDR2 FQNEAQ (reference sequence). The CDR3 protein is CASSLASGTSGSGETQYF. The CDR3 DNA sequence: TGTGCCAGCAGCTTAGCCTCCGGGACTAGCGGCTCCGGAGAGACCCAGTACTTC.

The CDR3 spells CASSPGTGEKLFF. The CDR3 DNA reads as TGTGCCAGCTCACCAGGGACAGGGGAAAAACTGTTTTTT. This sequence joins TRBV18 and TRBJ1-4, with TRBD1 matching over 9 bases. J lost 8 bases, V lost 2 bases, and 0 bases had no gene match. The CDR3 contains 13 residues. Germline CDR1 reads KGHSH; CDR2 reads LQKENI.

V gene TRBV6-1 combines with J gene TRBJ2-7; 7 bases align to TRBD1. The CDR3 spans 13 residues. Looked up from germline, CDR1 is MNHNS and CDR2 is SASEGT. V was pared by 4 bases and J by 3 bases, with 3 bases of the junction left unmatched. The CDR3 DNA is TGTGCCAGCAGTGTGGGGACAGACTACGAGCAGTACTTC. Translated: CASSVGTDYEQYF.

The gene calls are TRBV11-1 and TRBJ2-2, with D maybe TRBD1 (5 bases). Trimming removed 5 bases from V and 1 base from J, with 11 bases in between. This CDR3 is built from 15 residues. Germline V gene lookup returns CDR1 SGHAT and CDR2 FQDESV (reference sequence). The CDR3 sequence is CASSPGQGNTGELFF. As DNA, the CDR3 is TGTGCCAGCAGCCCTGGGCAGGGGAACACCGGGGAGCTGTTTTTT.